Below, one T cell receptor (beta chain) is given with its context. At least ten counts were recorded for this clonotype. Its recognized antigen is unknown. No base-level quality is on record; no much larger clone is a single base apart. Hyperthyroidism patients were newly diagnosed, with disease duration under 2 months, and aged 18 to 65 years. Exclusion was applied to patients with uncontrolled infections, other autoimmune diseases, pregnancy or lactation. Diagnoses relied on clinical symptoms, serum thyroxine and TRAb, thyroid ultrasound and orbital computed tomography. Blood from progressor patients was collected at the time of first diagnosis with hyperthyroidism, before any ophthalmopathy symptoms had appeared. Ficoll-Paque density gradient centrifugation was used to isolate PBMCs from about 9 ml of fresh peripheral blood. Progressor patients were defined as those initially diagnosed with Graves' hyperthyroidism in whom ophthalmopathy developed during follow-up. Total RNA was extracted using Trizol reagent, and RNA quality was assessed on an Agilent 2100 Bioanalyzer.

The data derive from a study of T cells in Graves' hyperthyroidism and ophthalmopathy (dated by TCRdb to about 2019). At the level of the whole study: Peripheral blood samples were taken at initial diagnosis, before any treatment was given. To identify TCR V-J signatures that set the groups apart, the researchers used a discovery cohort of more than 95 patients, made up of under 50 with Graves' ophthalmopathy and about 59 with stable Graves' hyperthyroidism. Prospective prediction of ophthalmopathy was tested in an independent validation cohort consisting of about 20 hyperthyroidism patients and some 15 patients who later progressed to ophthalmopathy. The 100 discovery patients were divided at random into training and test sets in a 7:3 ratio. In addition, the study compared T-cell repertoires in thyroid tissue and in blood from five or six Graves' hyperthyroidism patients. After sampling, hyperthyroidism patients received methimazole starting at 30 mg daily, and ophthalmopathy patients received high-dose intravenous methylprednisolone. TCR Vbeta CDR3 sequencing of fewer than 150 peripheral blood samples (fewer than 45 ophthalmopathy, some 75 hyperthyroidism and around 17 progressor patients) is reported in the paper. The full study reports these points: A 13 V-J signature model separated ophthalmopathy from stable hyperthyroidism, with roughly 88% sensitivity and roughly 82% specificity in cross-validation and 80%/75% in testing. In validation, the model predicted progression to ophthalmopathy a median of around six months before onset, with over 60% sensitivity and almost 75% specificity. Most expanded thyroid clonotypes (frequency above 0.001) were also detected in blood, suggesting blood repertoires may reflect thyroid immune responses. No statistical method was used to fix the sample size in advance, and group allocation was not hidden from the investigators.

From a lookup of the germline V gene (reference sequence), CDR1 and CDR2 are LGHDT and YNNKEL. V is pruned by 2 bases and J by 2 bases, leaving 5 bases of the junction without a gene match. The CDR3 spans 15 residues, from the cysteine through the phenylalanine. Only the CDR3 DNA stays, 45 bases, in frame from base 1. The TCR beta CDR3 regions were amplified from RNA transcripts. The first round of RT-PCR for the TCR CDR3 was performed with the HTBI primer set and the Qiagen OneStep RT-PCR kit. A second multiplex PCR round built the libraries, followed by size selection and purification. Sequencing of the libraries was done on an Illumina HiSeq2000 using paired-end 100 bp reads. Processing in the source paper ran as follows. SOAPnuke was used to process the raw data, with reads discarded if the reads contained adapters or uncalled bases, had a mean Phred below 15, or lacked an exact constant-primer or identifier match. High-quality paired reads were merged with COPE v1.2.5, and unique nucleotide sequences were defined as clonotypes. MiTCR v1.1 was used to align the clonotypes against IMGT TRBV, TRBD and TRBJ reference segments. The analysis was restricted to V-J combinations with a frequency above 0.0001, which together covered approximately 99% of the repertoires. A TCS score was defined as the ratio of F50 (clonal expansion) to E x V (chaos), with BLOSUM62-based TCRdist applied between CDR3 peptides within each V-J. Welch's t-statistics and random forest reduced 500 to 650 V-J features to 13, which were used in a naive Bayes classifier (R e1071). Using fastp trimming at Q25 and MiXCR clonotype assembly, TCRdb reanalyzed the public sequencing data and kept in-frame beta chains. Rows are combined by CDR3 protein, so each entry shows the most common genes and DNA. The V and J calls shown here were made by TCRdb, not taken from the authors' results. For this sample the table gives 690,000 or so distinct CDR3 sequences, of which over 15% were detected only once. The top ten clones comprise approximately 16% of the sample.

This chain is built from TRBV3-1 and TRBJ1-1, with TRBD1 identical over 7 junction bases. The sample consisted of blood. This TCR came from a woman between 50 and 59 years old with Graves' hyperthyroidism that later progressed to Graves' ophthalmopathy. The CDR3 loop reads CASSQLTGFNTEAFF. The sequenced DNA is TGTGCCAGCAGCCAATTGACAGGGTTTAACACTGAAGCTTTCTTT.